Presented here are 15 T cell receptor beta chains from one specimen sequenced in a study of shared clonotypes between healthy human individuals. Profiling relied on immunoSEQ multiplex PCR, and the TCRdb table lists in-frame clones only, not all of them. The sample records approximately 620,000 clones, more than 95% being singletons. The specimen sequenced was naive CD4+ T cells sorted from blood. Subset defined: CD45RA+ positively selected. The receptors derive from a woman between 25 and 40 years old in good health.

The chain links TRBV28 to TRBJ1-6; 7 positions agree with TRBD1. Looked up from germline, CDR1 is MDHEN and CDR2 is SYDVKM. There are 18 residues in the CDR3. The V gene end was trimmed by 0 bases and the J gene end by 2 bases; junction bases not matched to a gene: 7. This CDR3 is CASSLWGMTGTYNSPLHF. The CDR3 DNA reads as TGTGCCAGCAGTTTATGGGGGATGACAGGGACCTATAATTCACCCCTCCACTTT.

This sequence joins TRBV5-1 and TRBJ1-4; D uncertain. Germline CDR1 is SGHRS and CDR2 is YFSETQ. The CDR3 extends over 15 amino acids. With 0 bases removed from V and 6 bases from J, the gap between germline ends came to 12 bases. CDR3 sequence: CASSLGSSTDEKLFF. CDR3 nucleotides: TGCGCCAGCAGCTTGGGATCCAGTACAGATGAAAAACTGTTTTTT.

V gene TRBV4-1 combines with J gene TRBJ2-1, with TRBD2 matching 12 bases. The J segment lost 8 bases and the V segment lost 0 bases, leaving 8 bases of the junction unmatched. Germline V gene data show CDR1 as MGHRA and CDR2 as YSYEKL. CDR3 length: 17 residues. The CDR3: CASSQDNLAGGPDEQFF. The CDR3, as DNA: TGCGCCAGCAGCCAAGATAATCTAGCGGGAGGGCCCGATGAGCAGTTCTTC.

The CDR3 protein is CASSIGGAGGLNEQFF. The CDR3 nucleotides are TGTGCCAGTAGTATAGGAGGAGCGGGAGGTCTTAATGAGCAGTTCTTC. V is TRBV19 and J is TRBJ2-1, with TRBD2 matching 9 bases. Germline CDR1 is LNHDA and CDR2 is SQIVND (reference sequence). V lost 1 base and J lost 7; bases outside the gene matches: 8. The CDR3 is made up of 16 amino acids.

A single count supports this clone. The CDR3 bases are TGTGCCAGCATTCAACAGGGTTTTTACGAGCAGTACTTC. This gives the protein CASIQQGFYEQYF. V and J are TRBV2 and TRBJ2-7, with D possibly TRBD1 on 6 matching bases. Looked up from germline, CDR1 is SNHLY and CDR2 is FYNNEI. Trimming shortened V by 7 bases and J by 4 bases, and 14 bases separated the two germline ends. The CDR3 loop spans 13 amino acids.

The V call is TRBV28, the J call TRBJ1-1; 7 bases align to TRBD1. This CDR3 spans 14 amino acids. Germline CDR1 is MDHEN and CDR2 is SYDVKM. The V segment lost 5 bases and the J segment 0 bases; nucleotides outside the gene matches: 3. CDR3 DNA sequence: TGTGCCAGCAGTCAGGGACAGCTGAACACTGAAGCTTTCTTT. Its translation: CASSQGQLNTEAFF.

On this clone: The same CDR3 is also encoded by other DNA sequences in this sample. The V and J genes are TRBV28 and TRBJ2-7, with D possibly matching TRBD2 (5 bases). The CDR3 spans 11 residues. The germline CDR1 and CDR2 sequences are MDHEN and SYDVKM. Trimming removed 2 bases at V and 7 bases at J, with 6 bases between. The CDR3 region is CASSLRGEQYF. CDR3 DNA sequence: TGTGCCAGCAGTTTACGGGGTGAGCAGTACTTC.

The chain uses TRBV18 and TRBJ2-1, with TRBD2 matching 8 bases. Germline V gene sequence: CDR1 KGHSH, CDR2 LQKENI. Trimming took 3 bases from V and 3 from J; bases not matched to a gene: 7. CDR3 size: 16 residues. The CDR3 sequence: CASSPPNSGNYNEQFF. The CDR3 DNA sequence: TGTGCCAGCTCACCCCCTAATAGCGGGAACTACAATGAGCAGTTCTTC.

The gene calls are TRBV10-3 and TRBJ2-1, with 9 bases identical to TRBD2. Losses at the gene ends were 8 bases for V and 6 bases for J; bases not matched to a gene: 8. The CDR3 sequence is 14 residues long. Germline V gives CDR1 ENHRY, CDR2 SYGVKD. For the CDR3, the DNA is TGTGCCATCCTTGCGGGAGGGCCTGCCAATGAGCAGTTCTTC. It codes for CAILAGGPANEQFF.

The chain has TRBV4-1 and TRBJ2-7; 9 nucleotides match TRBD1. The CDR3 is 16 amino acids. Losses at the gene ends were 2 bases for V and 3 bases for J; bases not matched to a gene: 8. Germline V gene data show CDR1 as MGHRA and CDR2 as YSYEKL. CDR3 region: CASSQPGTGYRYEQYF. Here the CDR3 DNA reads TGCGCCAGCAGCCAACCCGGGACAGGGTATCGCTACGAGCAGTACTTC.

V is TRBV5-6 and J is TRBJ2-1; TRBD2 matches at 9 bases. J gave up 4 bases and V 2 bases, and 1 base lay outside the gene matches. From germline, CDR1 is SGHDT and CDR2 YYEEEE. CDR3 size: 14 residues. The CDR3 region is CASSLSGRYNEQFF. DNA of the CDR3: TGTGCCAGCAGCTTAAGCGGGAGGTACAATGAGCAGTTCTTC. Looking up the rest from reference TRBV5-6 and TRBJ2-1 gives the full variable domain: DAGVTQSPTHLIKTRGQQVTLRCSPKSGHDTVSWYQQALGQGPQFIFQYYEEEERQRGNFPDRFSGHQFPNYSSELNVNALLLGDSALYLCASSLSGRYNEQFFGPGTRLTVL.

The chain carries TRBV5-5 and TRBJ2-7; D unresolved. Trimming stripped 2 bases from V and 6 bases from J, with 6 bases between. Germline V gene lookup returns CDR1 SGHKS and CDR2 YYEKEE (reference sequence). This CDR3 contains 11 residues. The CDR3 DNA reads as TGTGCCAGCAGCTTAGTTGCCGAGCAGTACTTC. Translated, it gives CASSLVAEQYF. The variable domain in full, with the rest retrieved from reference TRBV5-5 and TRBJ2-7, is DAGVTQSPTHLIKTRGQQVTLRCSPISGHKSVSWYQQVLGQGPQFIFQYYEKEERGRGNFPDRFSARQFPNYSSELNVNALLLGDSALYLCASSLVAEQYFGPGTRLTVT.

This rearrangement joins TRBV7-9 to TRBJ2-7, with D possibly being TRBD1 (6 bases). The CDR3 spans 15 residues. V lost 5 bases and J lost 2, with 16 bases in between. The germline CDR1 and CDR2 sequences are SEHNR and FQNEAQ (reference sequence). The chain's CDR3 is CASSPSDRLTYEQYF. The CDR3 DNA is TGTGCCAGCAGCCCCTCGGACAGACTTACCTACGAGCAGTACTTC.

The count of this clone is one. This chain connects TRBV25-1 to TRBJ1-3; D is ambiguous. Between the trimmed V and J ends, which lost 2 bases and 0 bases, there was a span of 8 bases. The CDR3 loop spans 15 amino acids. The V gene's germline CDR1 is MGHDK and CDR2 SYGVNS. The CDR3 loop is CASSEGSGSGNTIYF. The DNA of the CDR3 is TGTGCCAGCAGTGAAGGTTCAGGCTCTGGAAACACCATATATTTT.

A remark on this clone: Mismatch with germline at one junction end may stem from a read error. CDR3 region: CATSSGSSYNEQFF. Here the CDR3 DNA reads TGTGCCACCAGTAGCGGAAGCTCCTACAATGAGCAGTTCTTC. The chain joins TRBV6-6 to TRBJ2-1, with D maybe TRBD2 (6 bases). The CDR3 contains 14 residues. Germline CDR1 reads MNHNY; CDR2 reads SVGAGI (reference sequence).